Included here is one TCR beta chain sequence, with context. Its target is not known. Nominally healthy donors were sampled, though unrecorded immune exposures were likely. This entry is derived from a study of cytomegalovirus exposure and HLA in healthy donors. Regarding the study as a whole: TCR beta V segments were, for the most part, productive about 87% or about 30% of the time in an earlier analysis. The authors reported that TCR beta sequences could predict HLA-A and HLA-B alleles. These predictions were accurate for most subjects in the first cohort. Most TCR sequences proved rare, with some public TCRs found in many donors.

PCR was performed using 60 Vbeta and 13 Jbeta primers. The method was immunoSEQ multiplex PCR; TCRdb's version includes in-frame clones alone and lacks a portion of them. The data contain approximately 110,000 clones, around 80% of them singletons. Trimming stripped 6 bases from V and 1 base from J, with 18 bases between. Germline V gene sequence: CDR1 LNHDA, CDR2 SQIVND (reference sequence). The CDR3 runs to 16 residues. V is TRBV19 and J is TRBJ1-2, with a tentative D call TRBD1 (6 bases). The receptor comes from a man aged 30 to 45 in good health and CMV-seropositive. The sample taken for sequencing was PBMCs. The DNA for the CDR3 is TGTGCCAGTAGCCTAGGGGGGGTTAAATTTAACTATGGCTACACCTTC. It specifies CASSLGGVKFNYGYTF.